A selection of T cell receptor beta chains follows, all from one sample in a study of monozygotic twins with cystic fibrosis. Sequencing was performed with immunoSEQ multiplex PCR; in TCRdb, only in-frame clones are kept and a portion is missing. The sample has some 20,000 clones; more than 75% are singletons. Sequenced input: blood. These receptors were collected from a woman aged 25 to 39 with cystic fibrosis. The CDR3 runs from the conserved cysteine through the conserved F or W. The D gene is left open where the match is weak.

v_gene: TRBV12-5; d_gene: -; CDR3aa: CASGFSAVGRGPPDTQYF
v_gene: TRBV7-9; d_gene: -; CDR3aa: CASSFSRKGDGYTF
v_gene: TRBV7-7; d_gene: -; CDR3aa: CASSADRNTEAFF
v_gene: TRBV7-9; d_gene: -; CDR3aa: CASSRARGHTQYF
v_gene: TRBV5-1; d_gene: TRBD1; CDR3aa: CASSLGTGGETQYF
v_gene: TRBV2; d_gene: TRBD1; CDR3aa: CATSGGQPRLKGYTF
v_gene: TRBV5-4; d_gene: -; CDR3aa: CASSLAGRNSGNTIYF
v_gene: TRBV7-9; d_gene: TRBD1; CDR3aa: CASSPPDRGRGDTQYF
v_gene: TRBV9; d_gene: TRBD2; CDR3aa: CASSARGGPSDTQYF
v_gene: TRBV27; d_gene: -; CDR3aa: CASSSTTDTQYF
v_gene: TRBV23-1; d_gene: -; CDR3aa: CASRGDGISNQPQHF